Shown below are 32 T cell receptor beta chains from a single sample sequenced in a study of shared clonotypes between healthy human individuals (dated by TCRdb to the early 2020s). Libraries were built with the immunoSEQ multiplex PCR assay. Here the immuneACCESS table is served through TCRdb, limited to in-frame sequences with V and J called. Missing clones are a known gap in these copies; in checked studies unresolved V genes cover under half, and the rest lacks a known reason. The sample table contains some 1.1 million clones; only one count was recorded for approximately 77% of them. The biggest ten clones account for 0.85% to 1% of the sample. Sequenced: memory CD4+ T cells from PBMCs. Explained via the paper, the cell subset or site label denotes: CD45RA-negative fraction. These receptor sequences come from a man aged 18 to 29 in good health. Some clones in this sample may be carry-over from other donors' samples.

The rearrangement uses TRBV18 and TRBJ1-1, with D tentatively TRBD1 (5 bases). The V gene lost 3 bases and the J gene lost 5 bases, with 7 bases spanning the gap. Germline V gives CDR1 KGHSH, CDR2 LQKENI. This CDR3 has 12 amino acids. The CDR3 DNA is TGTGCCAGCTCACCGGGACGGACTGAAGCTTTCTTT. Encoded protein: CASSPGRTEAFF.

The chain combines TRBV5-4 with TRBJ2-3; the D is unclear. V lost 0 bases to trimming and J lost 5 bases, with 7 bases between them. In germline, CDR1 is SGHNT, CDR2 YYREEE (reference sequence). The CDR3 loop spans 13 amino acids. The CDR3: CASSLGSGDTQYF. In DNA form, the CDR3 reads TGTGCCAGCAGCTTGGGGTCCGGAGATACGCAGTATTTT.

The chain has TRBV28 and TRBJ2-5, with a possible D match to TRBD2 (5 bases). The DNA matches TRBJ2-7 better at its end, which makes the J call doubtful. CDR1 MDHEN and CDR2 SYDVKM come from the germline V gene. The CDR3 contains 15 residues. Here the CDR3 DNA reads TGTGCCAGCAGCCGCCAACGGGAAATAAGCTACGAGCAGTACTTC. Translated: CASSRQREISYEQYF.

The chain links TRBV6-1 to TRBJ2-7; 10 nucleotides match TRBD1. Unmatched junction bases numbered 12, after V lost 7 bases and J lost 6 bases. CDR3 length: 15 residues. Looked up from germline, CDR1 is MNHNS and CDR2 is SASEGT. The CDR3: CASNPDGTGAPEQYF. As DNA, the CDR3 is TGTGCCAGCAACCCCGACGGGACAGGGGCTCCCGAGCAGTACTTC.

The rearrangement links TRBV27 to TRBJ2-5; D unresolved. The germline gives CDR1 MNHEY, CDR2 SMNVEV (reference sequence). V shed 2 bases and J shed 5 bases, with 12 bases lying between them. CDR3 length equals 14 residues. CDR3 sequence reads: CASSLLVDRETQYF. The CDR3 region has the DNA TGTGCCAGCAGTTTACTAGTGGACCGGGAGACCCAGTACTTC.

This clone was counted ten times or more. Written as DNA, the CDR3 is TGTGCCAGCAACTCAGTAGTAAACACCATATATTTT. This encodes CASNSVVNTIYF. The chain joins TRBV7-9 to TRBJ1-3, with D uncertain. Trimming took off 7 bases at V and 6 bases at J, with 10 bases between the two ends. This CDR3 region has 12 residues. Germline V CDR1 and CDR2: SEHNR, FQNEAQ (reference sequence).

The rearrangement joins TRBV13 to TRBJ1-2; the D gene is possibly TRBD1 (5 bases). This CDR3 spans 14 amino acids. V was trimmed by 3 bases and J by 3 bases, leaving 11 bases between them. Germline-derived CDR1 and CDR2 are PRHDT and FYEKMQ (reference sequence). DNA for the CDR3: TGTGCCAGCAGCTTTTTTGACAGAGACTATGGCTACACCTTC. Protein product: CASSFFDRDYGYTF. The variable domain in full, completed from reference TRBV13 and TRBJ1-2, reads AAGVIQSPRHLIKEKRETATLKCYPIPRHDTVYWYQQGPGQDPQFLISFYEKMQSDKGSIPDRFSAQQFSDYHSELNMSSLELGDSALYFCASSFFDRDYGYTFGSGTRLTVV.

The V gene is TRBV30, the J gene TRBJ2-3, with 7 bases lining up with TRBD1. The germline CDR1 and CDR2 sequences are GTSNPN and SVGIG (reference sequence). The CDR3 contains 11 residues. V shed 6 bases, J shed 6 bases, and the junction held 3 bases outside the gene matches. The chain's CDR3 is CACIRGDTQYF. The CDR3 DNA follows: TGTGCCTGCATCAGGGGGGATACGCAGTATTTT.

This CDR3 reads CASRSWGSTEAFF. The CDR3 nucleotides are TGTGCCAGCAGGTCGTGGGGAAGTACTGAAGCTTTCTTT. The V gene is TRBV2, the J gene TRBJ1-1; D uncertain. The V and J ends lost 6 bases and 5 bases respectively, with 13 bases between them. Germline V gene sequence: CDR1 SNHLY, CDR2 FYNNEI. The CDR3 runs to 13 residues.

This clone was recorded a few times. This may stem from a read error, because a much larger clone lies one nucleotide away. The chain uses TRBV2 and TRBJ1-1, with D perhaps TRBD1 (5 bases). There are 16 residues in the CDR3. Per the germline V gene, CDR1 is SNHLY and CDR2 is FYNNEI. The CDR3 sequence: CASSEGRGSQPTEASF. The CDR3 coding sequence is TGTGCCAGCAGCGAGGGGCGGGGCAGCCAACCCACTGAAGCTTCCTTT.

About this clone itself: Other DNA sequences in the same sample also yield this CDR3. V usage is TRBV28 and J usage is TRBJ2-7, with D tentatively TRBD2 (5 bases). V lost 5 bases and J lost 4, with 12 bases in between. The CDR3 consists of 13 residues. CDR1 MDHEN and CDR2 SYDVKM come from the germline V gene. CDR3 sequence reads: CASSPPPGYEQYF. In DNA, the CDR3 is TGTGCCAGCAGTCCTCCCCCGGGGTACGAGCAGTACTTC.

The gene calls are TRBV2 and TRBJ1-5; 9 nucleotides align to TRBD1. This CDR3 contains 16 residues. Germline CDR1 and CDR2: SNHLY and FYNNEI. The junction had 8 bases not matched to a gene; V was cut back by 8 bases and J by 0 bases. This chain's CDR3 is CASVEGQGYSNQPQHF. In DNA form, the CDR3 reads TGTGCCAGCGTCGAGGGACAGGGCTATAGCAATCAGCCCCAGCATTTT.

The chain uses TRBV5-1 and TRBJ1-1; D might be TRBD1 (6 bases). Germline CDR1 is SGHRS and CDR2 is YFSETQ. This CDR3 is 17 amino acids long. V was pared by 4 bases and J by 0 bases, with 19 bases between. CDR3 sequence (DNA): TGCGCCAGCAGCCCAGGACAGACGGGGACCGTGAACACTGAAGCTTTCTTT. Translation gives CASSPGQTGTVNTEAFF.

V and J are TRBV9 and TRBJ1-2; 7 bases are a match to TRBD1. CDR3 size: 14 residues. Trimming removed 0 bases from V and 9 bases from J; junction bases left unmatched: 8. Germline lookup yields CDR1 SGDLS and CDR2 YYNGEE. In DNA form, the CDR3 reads TGTGCCAGCAGCGTAGGGCTCAGGGGGATTAGCTACACCTTC. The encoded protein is CASSVGLRGISYTF. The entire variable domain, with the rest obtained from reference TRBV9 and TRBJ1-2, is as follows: DSGVTQTPKHLITATGQRVTLRCSPRSGDLSVYWYQQSLDQGLQFLIQYYNGEERAKGNILERFSAQQFPDLHSELNLSSLELGDSALYFCASSVGLRGISYTFGSGTRLTVV.

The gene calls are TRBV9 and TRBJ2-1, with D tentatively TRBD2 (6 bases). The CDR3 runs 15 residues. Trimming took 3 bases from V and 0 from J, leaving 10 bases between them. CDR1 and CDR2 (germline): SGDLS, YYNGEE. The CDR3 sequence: CASSAGVSSYNEQFF. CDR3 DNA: TGTGCCAGCAGCGCGGGAGTGTCCTCCTACAATGAGCAGTTCTTC. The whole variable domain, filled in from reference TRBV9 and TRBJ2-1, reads DSGVTQTPKHLITATGQRVTLRCSPRSGDLSVYWYQQSLDQGLQFLIQYYNGEERAKGNILERFSAQQFPDLHSELNLSSLELGDSALYFCASSAGVSSYNEQFFGPGTRLTVL.

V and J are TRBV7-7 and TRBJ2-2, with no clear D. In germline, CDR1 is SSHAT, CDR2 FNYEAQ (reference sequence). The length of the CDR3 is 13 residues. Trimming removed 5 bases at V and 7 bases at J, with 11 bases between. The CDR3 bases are TGTGCCAGCAGCGAGGAGTCGGGCGGGGAGCTGTTTTTT. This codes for CASSEESGGELFF.

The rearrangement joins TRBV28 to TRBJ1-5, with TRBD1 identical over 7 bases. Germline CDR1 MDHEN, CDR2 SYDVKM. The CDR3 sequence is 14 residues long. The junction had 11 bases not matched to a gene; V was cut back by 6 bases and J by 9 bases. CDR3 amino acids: CASSRGQLTGPQHF. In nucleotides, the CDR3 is TGTGCCAGCAGCCGGGGACAGTTGACAGGGCCCCAGCATTTT.

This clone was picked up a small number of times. In DNA form, the CDR3 reads TGTGCCAGCACCCCCAAGGGATCTAACACCGGGGAGCTGTTTTTT. Protein: CASTPKGSNTGELFF. V is TRBV6-6 and J is TRBJ2-2; D gene unclear. Germline V lookup: CDR1 MNHNY, CDR2 SVGAGI (reference sequence). The V and J ends lost 7 bases and 2 bases respectively, with 14 bases between them. The CDR3 sequence is 15 residues long.

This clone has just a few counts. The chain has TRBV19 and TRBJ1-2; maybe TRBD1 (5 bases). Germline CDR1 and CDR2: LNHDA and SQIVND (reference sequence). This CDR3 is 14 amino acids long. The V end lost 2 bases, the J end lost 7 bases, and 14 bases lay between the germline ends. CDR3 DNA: TGTGCCAGTAGTATATCCCAGGGTTTGCGTGGCTACACCTTC. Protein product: CASSISQGLRGYTF.

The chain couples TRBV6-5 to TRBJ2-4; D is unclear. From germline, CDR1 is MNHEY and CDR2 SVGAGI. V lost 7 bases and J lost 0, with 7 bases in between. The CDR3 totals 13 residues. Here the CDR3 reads CASTALAKNIQYF. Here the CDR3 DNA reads TGTGCCAGCACGGCGTTAGCCAAAAACATTCAGTACTTC.

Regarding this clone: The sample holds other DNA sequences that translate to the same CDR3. The DNA of the CDR3 is TGTGCCAGCAGCGCAGGTCTTTATGGCTACACCTTC. It translates to CASSAGLYGYTF. V gene TRBV9 combines with J gene TRBJ1-2; D unresolved. The V gene lost 3 bases and the J gene lost 5 bases, with 8 bases spanning the gap. The CDR3 has 12 residues. CDR1 is SGDLS, CDR2 YYNGEE, per germline.

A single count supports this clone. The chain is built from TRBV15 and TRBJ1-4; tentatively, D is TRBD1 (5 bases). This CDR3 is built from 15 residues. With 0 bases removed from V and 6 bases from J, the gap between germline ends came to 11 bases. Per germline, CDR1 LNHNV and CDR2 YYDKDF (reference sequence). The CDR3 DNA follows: TGTGCCACCAGCAGAGAGGGACGCCGGGATGAAAAACTGTTTTTT. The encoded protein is CATSREGRRDEKLFF.

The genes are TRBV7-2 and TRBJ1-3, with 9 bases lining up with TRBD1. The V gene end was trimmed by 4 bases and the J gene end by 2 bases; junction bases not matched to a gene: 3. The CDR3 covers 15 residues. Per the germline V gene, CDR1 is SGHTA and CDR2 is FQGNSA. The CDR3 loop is CASSSRQGAGNTIYF. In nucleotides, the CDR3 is TGTGCCAGCAGCTCCAGACAGGGGGCTGGAAACACCATATATTTT.

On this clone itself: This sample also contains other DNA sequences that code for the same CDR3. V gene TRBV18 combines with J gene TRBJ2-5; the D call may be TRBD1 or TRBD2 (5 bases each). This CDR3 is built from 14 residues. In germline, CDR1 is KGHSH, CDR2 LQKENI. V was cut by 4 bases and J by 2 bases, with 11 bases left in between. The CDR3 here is CASSRGAGQETQYF. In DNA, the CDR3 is TGTGCCAGCTCACGAGGGGCCGGGCAAGAGACCCAGTACTTC. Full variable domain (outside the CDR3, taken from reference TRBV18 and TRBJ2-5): NAGVMQNPRHLVRRRGQEARLRCSPMKGHSHVYWYRQLPEEGLKFMVYLQKENIIDESGMPKERFSAEFPKEGPSILRIQQVVRGDSAAYFCASSRGAGQETQYFGPGTRLLVL.

CDR3 loop: CASSQAGGGGYGYTF. In nucleotides, the CDR3 is TGTGCCAGCAGCCAAGCCGGCGGGGGAGGCTATGGCTACACCTTC. The chain employs TRBV4-2 and TRBJ1-2; D is possibly TRBD1 (5 bases). This CDR3 region has 15 residues. The V gene lost 1 base and the J gene lost 4 bases, with 13 bases spanning the gap. Germline CDR1 LGHNA, CDR2 YNFKEQ.

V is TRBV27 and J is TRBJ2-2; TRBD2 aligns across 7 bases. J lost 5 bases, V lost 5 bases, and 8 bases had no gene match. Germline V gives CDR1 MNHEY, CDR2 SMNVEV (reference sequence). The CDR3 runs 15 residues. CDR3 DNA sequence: TGTGCCAGCAGTCGAGAGGCGGGAGTTACCGGGGAGCTGTTTTTT. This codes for CASSREAGVTGELFF.

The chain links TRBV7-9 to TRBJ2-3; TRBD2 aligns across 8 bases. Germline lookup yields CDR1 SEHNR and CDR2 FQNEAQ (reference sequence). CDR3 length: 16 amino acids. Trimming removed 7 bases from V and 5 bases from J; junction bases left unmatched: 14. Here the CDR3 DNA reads TGTGCCAGCATCAAAATAAGCGGGAGTCCTAAAGATACGCAGTATTTT. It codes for CASIKISGSPKDTQYF.

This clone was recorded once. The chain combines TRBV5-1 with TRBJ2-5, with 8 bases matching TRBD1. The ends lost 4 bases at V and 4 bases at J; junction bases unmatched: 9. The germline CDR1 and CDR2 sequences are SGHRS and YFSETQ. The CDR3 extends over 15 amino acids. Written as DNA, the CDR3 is TGCGCCAGCAGCCCAGGAGGACAGGGTGGAGAGACCCAGTACTTC. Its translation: CASSPGGQGGETQYF.

The CDR3 sequence is CASGLRDRGRNTEAFF. The DNA of the CDR3 is TGTGCCAGCGGCCTCCGGGACAGGGGAAGGAACACTGAAGCTTTCTTT. The rearrangement links TRBV27 to TRBJ1-1; 10 nucleotides agree with TRBD1. Trimming took 8 bases from V and 1 from J; bases not matched to a gene: 10. CDR3 length: 16 residues. Per germline, CDR1 MNHEY and CDR2 SMNVEV (reference sequence).

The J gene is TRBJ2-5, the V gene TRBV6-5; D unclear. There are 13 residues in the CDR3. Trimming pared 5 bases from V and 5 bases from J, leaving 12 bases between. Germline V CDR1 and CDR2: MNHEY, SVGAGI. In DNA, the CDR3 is TGTGCCAGCAGTGTCCCGGGCCGGGAGACCCAGTACTTC. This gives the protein CASSVPGRETQYF.

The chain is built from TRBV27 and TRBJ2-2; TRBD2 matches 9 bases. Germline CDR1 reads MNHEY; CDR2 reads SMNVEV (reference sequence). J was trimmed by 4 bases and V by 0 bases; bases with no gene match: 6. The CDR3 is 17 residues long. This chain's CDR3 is CASSLSAGGMGTGELFF. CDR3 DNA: TGTGCCAGCAGTTTATCTGCGGGAGGGATGGGCACCGGGGAGCTGTTTTTT.

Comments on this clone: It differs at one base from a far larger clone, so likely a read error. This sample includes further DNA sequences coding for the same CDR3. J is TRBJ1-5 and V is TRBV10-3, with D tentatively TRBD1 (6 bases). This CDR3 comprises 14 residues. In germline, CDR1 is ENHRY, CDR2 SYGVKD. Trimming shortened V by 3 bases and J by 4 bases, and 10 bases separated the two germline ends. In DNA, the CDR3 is TGTGCCATCAGTGAACGGGGGGCGAATCAGCCCCAGCATTTT. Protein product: CAISERGANQPQHF.